The clone carrying this T cell receptor (beta chain) was recorded a few times. These data originate in a study of T-cell memory formation after mild COVID-19. The V gene's germline CDR1 is SGHVS and CDR2 FNYEAQ. There are 16 residues in the CDR3. J lost 1 base, V lost 5 bases, and 7 bases had no gene match. Using its own MiXCR run on the 5' RACE reads, TCRdb lists one record per CDR3 protein. The profile shows roughly 190,000 distinct CDR3 sequences, over 9.5% of them singletons. This rearrangement joins TRBV7-6 to TRBJ2-5, with TRBD2 identical over 10 bases. The sample consisted of PBMCs or a T cell subset sorted from them (not recorded which). The origin of this receptor is a man between 18 and 35 years old who had mild COVID-19 (a few samples of this study predate the infection). Cell type and time point are not known. CDR3 sequence reads: CASSLGLATGQETQYF. In DNA, the CDR3 is TGTGCCAGCAGCCTGGGACTAGCGACGGGCCAAGAGACCCAGTACTTC. Full variable domain (remainder filled in from reference TRBV7-6 and TRBJ2-5): GAGVSQSPRYKVTKRGQDVALRCDPISGHVSLYWYRQALGQGPEFLTYFNYEAQQDKSGLPNDRFSAERPEGSISTLTIQRTEQRDSAMYRCASSLGLATGQETQYFGPGTRLLVL.